This TCR beta chain derives from a study of cytomegalovirus exposure and HLA in healthy donors. The length of the CDR3 is 15 residues. Germline loops: CDR1 SNHLY, CDR2 FYNNEI. V lost 0 bases and J lost 0, with 7 bases in between. Both 60 Vbeta primers and 13 Jbeta primers went into the PCR. Using immunoSEQ multiplex PCR, the repertoire was profiled, and TCRdb retains in-frame clones only, with some absent. The sample shows around 150,000 clones, roughly 80% of them seen only once. This clone was picked up a small number of times. The sequence was collected from a man aged 25 to 40 in good health and CMV-seropositive. The sequencing sample was made of PBMCs. The rearrangement joins TRBV2 to TRBJ2-3; no definite D call. This CDR3 reads CASSEARFSTDTQYF. DNA of the CDR3: TGTGCCAGCAGTGAAGCGAGGTTTAGCACAGATACGCAGTATTTT. The full variable domain, rest sourced from reference TRBV2 and TRBJ2-3, is EPEVTQTPSHQVTQMGQEVILRCVPISNHLYFYWYRQILGQKVEFLVSFYNNEISEKSEIFDDQFSVERPDGSNFTLKIRSTKLEDSAMYFCASSEARFSTDTQYFGPGTRLTVL.